The rows below give T cell receptor beta chains drawn from one sample of a study of post-analysis software for immune sequencing data. TCRdb reanalysed the PCR reads using MiXCR and keeps one entry per CDR3 protein. The sample lists almost 700,000 distinct CDR3 sequences; 59% were seen once. The sequenced material came from blood. Receptors were obtained from a girl aged 2-9 years with multiple sclerosis. CDR3s leave out the opening cysteine and the closing phenylalanine or tryptophan. D genes are given only for firm matches.

>-|TRBJ1-1|TRBV12-3/TRBV12-4
ASSSRRSSGTEAF
>TRBD1|TRBJ2-1|TRBV24-1
ATSDTGQYNEQF
>-|TRBJ2-3|TRBV10-2
ASSEPIVSTDTQY
>-|TRBJ2-1|TRBV29-1
SVRGGASVEQF
>TRBD2|TRBJ2-5|TRBV7-9
ASSFGTSGAETQY
>TRBD2|TRBJ2-1|TRBV20-1
SARPPGLAAYNEQF
>TRBD1|TRBJ1-1|TRBV6-6
ASRDTGAPENTEAF
>-|TRBJ2-3|TRBV7-9
ASSDRNPDADTQY
>-|TRBJ2-7|TRBV25-1
ASSDYPGLLPTEQY
>-|TRBJ2-3|TRBV6-2/TRBV6-3
ASSYDAAGWGDTQY
>-|TRBJ2-5|TRBV12-3/TRBV12-4
ASSSTQSQETQY
>TRBD2|TRBJ2-3|TRBV7-2
ASSLVGAGGTSTDTQY
>-|TRBJ1-2|TRBV7-3
ASSPGTQGTGYT
>TRBD1|TRBJ2-5|TRBV6-6
ASSPRQGRYSEETQY
>TRBD2|-|TRBV11-2
ASSLVVSGSYEQY
>TRBD2|TRBJ2-3|TRBV7-6
ASSLERDGNTDTQY